A selection of T cell receptor beta chains follows, all from one sample in a study of cytomegalovirus exposure and HLA in healthy donors. Repertoires were generated with immunoSEQ multiplex PCR, while TCRdb's copy carries only in-frame clones and drops some. This table holds some 160,000 clones. The sample consisted of PBMCs. The receptors here all came from a man between 25 and 39 years old in good health and CMV-seronegative. Both conserved end residues are trimmed from each CDR3.

j_call v_call cdr3_aa
TRBJ2-7 TRBV5-1 ASSLTPGQFHEQY
TRBJ1-2 TRBV4-1 ASSQEGRTYGYT
TRBJ2-2 TRBV29-1 SVETGMNTGELF
TRBJ2-5 TRBV5-6 ASSPSVGTTWDQY
TRBJ2-7 TRBV28 ASSSGALSYEQY
TRBJ1-1 TRBV27 ASSFQGMETEAF
TRBJ2-5 TRBV2 ASMLGMREETQY
TRBJ1-1 TRBV5-6 ASSSSGRATEAF
TRBJ1-5 TRBV19 ASSALRAPQH
TRBJ2-6 TRBV13 ASSLATSGKSGANVLT
TRBJ1-5 TRBV6-1 ASSEGGGGDQPQH
TRBJ1-5 TRBV30 AWSVLGQALNQPQH
TRBJ2-1 TRBV9 ASSVEGGTYNEQF
TRBJ2-1 TRBV5-6 ASSLYQGVSYNEQF
TRBJ2-7 TRBV5-6 ASSLFMADYEQY
TRBJ1-2 TRBV6-5 ASRTGNYGYT
TRBJ1-2 TRBV2 ASSWDRANYGYT
TRBJ1-3 TRBV15 ATSRDSRAGNTIY
TRBJ1-1 TRBV11-3 ASSFLGQTNTEAF
TRBJ2-7 TRBV4-1 ASSQVQGRYEQY
TRBJ2-5 TRBV9 ASSVVAGGYQETQY
TRBJ1-2 TRBV12-5 ASSSDGNYGYT